This TCR beta chain was profiled in a study of blood T cell repertoires in COVID-19. Clones were sequenced by immunoSEQ multiplex PCR, and TCRdb holds only the in-frame ones, with some missing. This table has about 210,000 clones, around four fifths appearing once. Sequenced material: peripheral blood. This TCR derives from a man aged 50-60 years with active or convalescent COVID-19.

The CDR3 is CASSLVAGGWYTEAFF. CDR3 sequence (DNA): TGTGCCAGCAGCTTGGTGGCAGGGGGATGGTACACTGAAGCTTTCTTT. This rearrangement joins TRBV5-6 to TRBJ1-1; 7 bases are shared with TRBD1. The germline V gene encodes CDR1 SGHDT and CDR2 YYEEEE. The CDR3 extends over 16 amino acids. The ends lost 0 bases at V and 3 bases at J; junction bases unmatched: 8.